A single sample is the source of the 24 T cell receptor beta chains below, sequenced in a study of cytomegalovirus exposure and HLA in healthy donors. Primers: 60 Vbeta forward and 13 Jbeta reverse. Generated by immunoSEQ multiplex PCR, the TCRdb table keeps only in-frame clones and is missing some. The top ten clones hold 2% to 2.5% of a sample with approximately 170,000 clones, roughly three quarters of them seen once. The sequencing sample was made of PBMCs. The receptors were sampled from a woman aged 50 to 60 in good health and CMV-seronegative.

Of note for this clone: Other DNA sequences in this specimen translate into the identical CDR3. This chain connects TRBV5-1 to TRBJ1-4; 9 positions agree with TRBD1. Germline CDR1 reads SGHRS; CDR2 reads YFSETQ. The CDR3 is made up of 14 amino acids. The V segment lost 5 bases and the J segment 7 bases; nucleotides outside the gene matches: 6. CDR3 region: CASSSGTGSEKLFF. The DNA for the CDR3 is TGCGCCAGCAGTTCCGGGACAGGGTCTGAAAAACTGTTTTTT.

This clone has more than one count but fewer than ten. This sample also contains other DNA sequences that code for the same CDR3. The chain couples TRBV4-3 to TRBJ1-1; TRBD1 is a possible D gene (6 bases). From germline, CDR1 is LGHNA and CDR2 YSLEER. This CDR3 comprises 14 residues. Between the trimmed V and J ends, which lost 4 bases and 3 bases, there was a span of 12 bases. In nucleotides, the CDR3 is TGCGCCAGCAGCCGTAAAGGGGGGGACACTGAAGCTTTCTTT. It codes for CASSRKGGDTEAFF.

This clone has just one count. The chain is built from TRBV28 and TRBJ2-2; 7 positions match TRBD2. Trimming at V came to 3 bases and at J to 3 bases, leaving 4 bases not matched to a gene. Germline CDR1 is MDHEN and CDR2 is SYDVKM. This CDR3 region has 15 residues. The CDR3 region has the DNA TGTGCCAGCAGTTTCTTAGCGGGCCACACCGGGGAGCTGTTTTTT. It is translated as CASSFLAGHTGELFF.

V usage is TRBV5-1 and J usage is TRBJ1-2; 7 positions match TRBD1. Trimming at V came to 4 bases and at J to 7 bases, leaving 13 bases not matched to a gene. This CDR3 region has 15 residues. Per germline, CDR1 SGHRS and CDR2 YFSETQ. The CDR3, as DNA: TGCGCCAGCAGCGCCGGGACAGCAACACTGGGTGGCTACACCTTC. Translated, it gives CASSAGTATLGGYTF.

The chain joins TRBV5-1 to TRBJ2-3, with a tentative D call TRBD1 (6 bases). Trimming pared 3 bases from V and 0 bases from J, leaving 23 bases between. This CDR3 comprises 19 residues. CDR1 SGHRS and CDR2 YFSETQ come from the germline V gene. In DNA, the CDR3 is TGCGCCAGCAGCTCAACCGGGACATCATGGGCGGGTAGCACAGATACGCAGTATTTT. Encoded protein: CASSSTGTSWAGSTDTQYF.

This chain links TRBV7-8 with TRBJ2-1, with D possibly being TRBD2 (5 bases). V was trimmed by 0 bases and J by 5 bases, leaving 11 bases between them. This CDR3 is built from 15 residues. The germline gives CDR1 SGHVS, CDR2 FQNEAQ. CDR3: CASSLANTRNNEQFF. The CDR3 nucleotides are TGTGCCAGCAGCTTAGCCAACACTAGGAACAATGAGCAGTTCTTC.

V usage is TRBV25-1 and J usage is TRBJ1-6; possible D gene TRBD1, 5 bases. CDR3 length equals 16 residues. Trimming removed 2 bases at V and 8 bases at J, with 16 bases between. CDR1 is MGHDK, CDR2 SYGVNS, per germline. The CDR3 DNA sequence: TGTGCCAGCAGTGAAGCCGGGGGTTTAGGGGATTCACCCCTCCACTTT. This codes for CASSEAGGLGDSPLHF.

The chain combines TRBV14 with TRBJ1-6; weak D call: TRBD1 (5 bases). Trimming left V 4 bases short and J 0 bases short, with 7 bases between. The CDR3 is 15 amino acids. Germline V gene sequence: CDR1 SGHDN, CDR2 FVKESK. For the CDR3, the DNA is TGTGCCAGCAGCCCTAGGGGCTCCTATAATTCACCCCTCCACTTT. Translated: CASSPRGSYNSPLHF.

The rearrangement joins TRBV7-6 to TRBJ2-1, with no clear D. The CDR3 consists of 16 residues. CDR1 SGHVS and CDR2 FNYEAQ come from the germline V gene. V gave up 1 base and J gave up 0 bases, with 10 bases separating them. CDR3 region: CASSLGAGNSYNEQFF. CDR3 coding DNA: TGTGCCAGCAGCTTAGGGGCAGGCAACTCCTACAATGAGCAGTTCTTC.

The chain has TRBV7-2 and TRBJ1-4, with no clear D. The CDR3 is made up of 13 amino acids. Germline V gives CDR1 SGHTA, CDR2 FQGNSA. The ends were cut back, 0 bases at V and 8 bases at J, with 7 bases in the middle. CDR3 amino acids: CASSLALKEKLFF. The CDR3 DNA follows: TGTGCCAGCAGCTTAGCTCTAAAGGAAAAACTGTTTTTT.

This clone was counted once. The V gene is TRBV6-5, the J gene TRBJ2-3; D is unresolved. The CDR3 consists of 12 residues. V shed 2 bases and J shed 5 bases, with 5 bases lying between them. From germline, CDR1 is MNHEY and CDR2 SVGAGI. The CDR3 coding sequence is TGTGCCAGCAGTTACCCGGGAGATACGCAGTATTTT. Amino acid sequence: CASSYPGDTQYF.

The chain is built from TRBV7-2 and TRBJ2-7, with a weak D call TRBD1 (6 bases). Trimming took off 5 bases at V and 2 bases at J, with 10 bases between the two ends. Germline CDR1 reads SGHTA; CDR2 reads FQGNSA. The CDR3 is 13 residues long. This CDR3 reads CASSLQGTYEQYF. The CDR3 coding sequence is TGTGCCAGCAGCCTACAGGGAACCTACGAGCAGTACTTC.

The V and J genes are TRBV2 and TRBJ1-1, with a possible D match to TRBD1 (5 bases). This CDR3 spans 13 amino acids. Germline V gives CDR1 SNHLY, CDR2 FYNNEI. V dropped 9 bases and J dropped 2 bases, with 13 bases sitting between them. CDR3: CASPGGVNTEAFF. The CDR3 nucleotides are TGTGCCAGTCCTGGAGGGGTTAACACTGAAGCTTTCTTT.

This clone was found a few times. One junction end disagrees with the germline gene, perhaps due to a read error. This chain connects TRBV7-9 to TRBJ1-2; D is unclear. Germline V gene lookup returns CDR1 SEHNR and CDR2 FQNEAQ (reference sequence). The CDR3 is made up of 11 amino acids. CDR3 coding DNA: TGTTCCAGCAGCCTTAACTATGGCTACACCTTC. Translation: CSSSLNYGYTF.

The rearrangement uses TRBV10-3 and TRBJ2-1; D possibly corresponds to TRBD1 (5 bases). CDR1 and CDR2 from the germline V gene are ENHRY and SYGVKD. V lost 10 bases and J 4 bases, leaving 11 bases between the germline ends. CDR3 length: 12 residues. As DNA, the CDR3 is TGTGCCACCGAAGGGGTATACAATGAGCAGTTCTTC. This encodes CATEGVYNEQFF.

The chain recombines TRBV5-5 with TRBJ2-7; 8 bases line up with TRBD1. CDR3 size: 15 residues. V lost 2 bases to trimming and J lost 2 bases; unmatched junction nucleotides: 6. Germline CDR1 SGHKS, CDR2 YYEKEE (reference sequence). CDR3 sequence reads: CASSLDRGSPYEQYF. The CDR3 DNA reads TGTGCCAGCAGCTTAGACAGGGGATCTCCCTACGAGCAGTACTTC.

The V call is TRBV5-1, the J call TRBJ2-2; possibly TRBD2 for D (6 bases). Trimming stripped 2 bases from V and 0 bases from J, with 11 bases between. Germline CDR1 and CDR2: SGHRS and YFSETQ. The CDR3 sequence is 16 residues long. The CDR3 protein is CASSLLPSANTGELFF. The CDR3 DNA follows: TGCGCCAGCAGCTTACTGCCTAGCGCGAACACCGGGGAGCTGTTTTTT.

The CDR3 DNA is TGCGCCAGCAGCCGCGCGACAGGGGGCCCAAATTCACCCCTCCACTTT. Its protein is CASSRATGGPNSPLHF. The rearrangement joins TRBV4-3 to TRBJ1-6; TRBD1 matches 10 bases. The germline CDR1 and CDR2 sequences are LGHNA and YSLEER. This CDR3 spans 16 amino acids. V dropped 4 bases and J dropped 7; count of bases not matched to a gene: 7.

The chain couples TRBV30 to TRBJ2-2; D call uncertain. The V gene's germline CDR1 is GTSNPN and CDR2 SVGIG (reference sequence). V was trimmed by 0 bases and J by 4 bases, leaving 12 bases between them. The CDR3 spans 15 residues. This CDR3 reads CAWSVTSPGTGELFF. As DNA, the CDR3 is TGTGCCTGGAGTGTTACAAGCCCGGGCACCGGGGAGCTGTTTTTT.

As DNA, the CDR3 is TGTGCCAGCAGTACTCGACTTAACACAGATACGCAGTATTTT. This encodes CASSTRLNTDTQYF. J is TRBJ2-3 and V is TRBV27; no reliable D call. Trimming pared 5 bases from V and 2 bases from J, leaving 11 bases between. CDR3 size: 14 residues. Looked up from germline, CDR1 is MNHEY and CDR2 is SMNVEV (reference sequence).

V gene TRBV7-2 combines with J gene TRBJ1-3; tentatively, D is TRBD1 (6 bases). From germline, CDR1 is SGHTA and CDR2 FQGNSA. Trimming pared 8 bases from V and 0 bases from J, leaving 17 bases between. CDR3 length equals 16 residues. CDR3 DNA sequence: TGTGCCAGCTCAAAAGTCGGGACAACCTCTGGAAACACCATATATTTT. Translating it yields CASSKVGTTSGNTIYF. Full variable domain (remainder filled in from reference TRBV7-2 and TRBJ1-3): GAGVSQSPSNKVTEKGKDVELRCDPISGHTALYWYRQSLGQGLEFLIYFQGNSAPDKSGLPSDRFSAERTGGSVSTLTIQRTQQEDSAVYLCASSKVGTTSGNTIYFGEGSWLTVV.

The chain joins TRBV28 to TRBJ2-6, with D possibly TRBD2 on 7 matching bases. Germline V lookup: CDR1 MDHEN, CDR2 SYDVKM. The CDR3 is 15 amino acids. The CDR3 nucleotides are TGTACCGCGGGGGACACGACCTCTGGGGCCAACGTCCTGACTTTC. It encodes CTAGDTTSGANVLTF. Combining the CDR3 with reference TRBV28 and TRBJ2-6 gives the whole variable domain DVKVTQSSRYLVKRTGEKVFLECVQDMDHENMFWYRQDPGLGLRLIYFSYDVKMKEKGDIPEGYSVSREKKERFSLILESASTNQTSMYLCTAGDTTSGANVLTFGAGSRLTVL.

This CDR3 is CASSPGLAGGTRAQYF. CDR3 DNA: TGTGCCAGCAGCCCCGGACTAGCGGGAGGTACCAGGGCCCAGTACTTC. The genes are TRBV7-2 and TRBJ2-5; 14 nucleotides line up with TRBD2. The CDR3 is 16 amino acids. Germline V CDR1 and CDR2: SGHTA, FQGNSA. Trimming removed 5 bases from V and 9 bases from J; junction bases left unmatched: 11.

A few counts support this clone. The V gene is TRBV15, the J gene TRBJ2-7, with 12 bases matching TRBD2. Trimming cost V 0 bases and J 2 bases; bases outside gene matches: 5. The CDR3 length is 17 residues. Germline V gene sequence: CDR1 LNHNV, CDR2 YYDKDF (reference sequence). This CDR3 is CATSRDRLAGGTYEQYF. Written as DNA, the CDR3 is TGTGCCACCAGCAGAGATCGGCTAGCGGGAGGGACCTACGAGCAGTACTTC.